The 27 T cell receptor beta chains presented below share a single source sample, sequenced in a study of T cells in Graves' hyperthyroidism and ophthalmopathy. Regions amplified from RNA transcripts were the TCR beta CDR3 regions. RT-PCR in the first round (using the HTBI primer set) targeted the TCR CDR3. Each CDR3 protein is one row after TCRdb ran MiXCR on the multiplex PCR reads. The repertoire holds hundreds of thousands of distinct CDR3 sequences, with over 12% as singletons. Sequenced sample: blood. These receptors were obtained from a man aged 18 to 30 with Graves' ophthalmopathy.

This clonotype was detected many times. The genes are TRBV6-5 and TRBJ2-1, with 11 positions matching TRBD1. CDR1 MNHEY and CDR2 SVGAGI come from the germline V gene. The CDR3 extends over 15 amino acids. The V and J ends lost 4 bases and 4 bases, in that order; junction bases with no gene match: 3. In DNA, the CDR3 is TGTGCCAGCAGTTCGGGACAGGGGGAGTACAATGAGCAGTTCTTC. Translated, it gives CASSSGQGEYNEQFF.

This clonotype occurred a few times. The chain employs TRBV7-9 and TRBJ2-2; unclear D gene. Germline V gene sequence: CDR1 SEHNR, CDR2 FQNEAQ (reference sequence). The CDR3 has 13 residues. V lost 2 bases and J lost 15, with 16 bases in between. The CDR3 bases are TGTGCCAGCAGCTTACCGTTTCTCAGGATGGTGTTTTTT. This translates into CASSLPFLRMVFF.

This rearrangement joins TRBV9 to TRBJ2-5, with 15 positions matching TRBD2. This CDR3 is 18 amino acids long. Germline V lookup: CDR1 SGDLS, CDR2 YYNGEE. J was trimmed by 4 bases and V by 3 bases; bases with no gene match: 10. The CDR3: CASSARTSGGAIVETQYF. In DNA form, the CDR3 reads TGTGCCAGCAGCGCCAGGACTAGCGGGGGGGCTATTGTAGAGACCCAGTACTTC.

This clonotype showed up many times. The gene calls are TRBV20-1 and TRBJ2-3; 7 bases fit TRBD1. The trim removed 3 bases at V and 1 base at J, leaving 7 bases unmatched. Germline-derived CDR1 and CDR2 are DFQATT and SNEGSKA (reference sequence). The CDR3 is made up of 15 amino acids. DNA for the CDR3: TGCAGTGCTAGGGGATCCGGGACAGGCACAGATACGCAGTATTTT. It yields the protein CSARGSGTGTDTQYF.

This clonotype was picked up a small number of times. The chain recombines TRBV20-1 with TRBJ1-2; D gene uncertain. Germline assignment: CDR1 DFQATT and CDR2 SNEGSKA (reference sequence). V shed 2 bases and J shed 4 bases, with 11 bases lying between them. This CDR3 is built from 13 residues. CDR3 DNA sequence: TGCAGTGCTAGACCTAGGCAGATCTATGGCTACACCTTC. Translation: CSARPRQIYGYTF.

In this sample, this clonotype turned up many times. The gene calls are TRBV12-3 or TRBV12-4 and TRBJ2-5; a possible D gene is TRBD1 (5 bases). Deletions cut 9 bases from V and 4 bases from J, with 9 bases between. The CDR3 runs 11 residues. The CDR3 here is CASVQGETQYF. DNA for the CDR3: TGTGCCAGTGTCCAGGGAGAGACCCAGTACTTC.

This clonotype was seen at least ten times. V is TRBV11-2 and J is TRBJ1-5; D gene unclear. Trimming pared 5 bases from V and 6 bases from J, leaving 11 bases between. Germline assignment: CDR1 SGHAT and CDR2 FQNNGV. The CDR3 covers 13 residues. The CDR3: CASSPLGSQPQHF. CDR3 in DNA: TGTGCCAGCAGCCCTTTAGGGAGTCAGCCCCAGCATTTT.

This chain uses TRBV20-1 with TRBJ2-4, with TRBD2 matching 14 bases. This CDR3 contains 19 residues. The V gene end was trimmed by 0 bases and the J gene end by 9 bases; junction bases not matched to a gene: 16. The germline CDR1 and CDR2 sequences are DFQATT and SNEGSKA (reference sequence). In DNA form, the CDR3 reads TGCAGTGCTAGAGATGAGGGTCGACTAGCGGGAGGGCCGGGGGGCATTCAGTACTTC. Translated, it gives CSARDEGRLAGGPGGIQYF.

The sample holds many counts of this clonotype. The J gene is TRBJ1-5, the V gene TRBV20-1; D not resolved. Germline loops: CDR1 DFQATT, CDR2 SNEGSKA (reference sequence). V was trimmed by 3 bases and J by 3 bases, leaving 9 bases between them. The CDR3 runs to 13 residues. The CDR3 sequence: CSARSAPNQPQHF. CDR3 in DNA: TGCAGTGCTAGGTCGGCCCCCAATCAGCCCCAGCATTTT.

The chain uses TRBV5-1 and TRBJ2-3, with D perhaps given as TRBD1 or TRBD2 (5 bases each). The CDR3 has 17 residues. V was clipped by 7 bases and J by 0 bases, with 21 bases between them. Germline V gene data show CDR1 as SGHRS and CDR2 as YFSETQ. For the CDR3, the DNA is TGCGCCAGCTCCGGGGCCCCAGTGGGTTTTAGCACAGATACGCAGTATTTT. The encoded protein is CASSGAPVGFSTDTQYF.

This clonotype was counted a few times. The DNA of the CDR3 is TGTGCCAGCAGCACCGGGACTAGTGATGGGCAGTACTTC. It translates to CASSTGTSDGQYF. The chain links TRBV13 to TRBJ2-7; 8 bases line up with TRBD2. V trimming: 5 bases; J trimming: 9 bases; junction bases outside the gene matches: 9. The germline CDR1 and CDR2 sequences are PRHDT and FYEKMQ (reference sequence). The CDR3 consists of 13 residues.

The sample holds a few counts of this clonotype. The V and J genes are TRBV10-3 and TRBJ2-1, with D possibly TRBD1 on 7 matching bases. The V and J ends lost 4 bases and 5 bases respectively, with 18 bases between them. CDR3 length equals 16 residues. Per the germline V gene, CDR1 is ENHRY and CDR2 is SYGVKD. The CDR3 nucleotides read TGTGCCATCAGTGGTGGGCAGGGGGGCATCCACAATGAGCAGTTCTTC. The encoded protein is CAISGGQGGIHNEQFF.

The chain is built from TRBV5-1 and TRBJ2-5; TRBD1 agrees at 9 bases. Germline V gives CDR1 SGHRS, CDR2 YFSETQ. This CDR3 is built from 14 residues. Losses at the gene ends were 4 bases for V and 3 bases for J; bases not matched to a gene: 4. The CDR3 sequence is CASSPWTGEETQYF. CDR3 DNA: TGCGCCAGCAGCCCCTGGACAGGGGAAGAGACCCAGTACTTC. Filled out from reference TRBV5-1 and TRBJ2-5, the complete variable domain reads KAGVTQTPRYLIKTRGQQVTLSCSPISGHRSVSWYQQTPGQGLQFLFEYFSETQRNKGNFPGRFSGRQFSNSRSEMNVSTLELGDSALYLCASSPWTGEETQYFGPGTRLLVL.

This clonotype was picked up a small number of times. The chain has TRBV6-1 and TRBJ1-1, with a tentative D call TRBD1 (6 bases). Looked up from germline, CDR1 is MNHNS and CDR2 is SASEGT. This CDR3 region has 14 residues. V lost 6 bases, J lost 5 bases, and 16 bases lay in between. The CDR3 spells CASRHPGEGTEAFF. As DNA, the CDR3 is TGTGCCAGCAGGCACCCAGGGGAGGGTACTGAAGCTTTCTTT.

The gene calls are TRBV19 and TRBJ2-7, with 7 bases lining up with TRBD2. J was trimmed by 2 bases and V by 3 bases; bases with no gene match: 7. CDR1 LNHDA and CDR2 SQIVND come from the germline V gene (reference sequence). The CDR3 extends over 15 amino acids. This CDR3 is CASSIASGDTYEQYF. DNA of the CDR3: TGTGCCAGTAGTATCGCTAGCGGAGACACCTACGAGCAGTACTTC.

This clonotype was detected only a few times. The CDR3 coding sequence is TGTGCCAGCAGGCTTACAGGGCCCTGCACCTTC. Translation gives CASRLTGPCTF. The chain uses TRBV7-9 and TRBJ1-2, with TRBD1 as a possible D gene (6 bases). Trimming took 6 bases from V and 13 from J, leaving 15 bases between them. This CDR3 region has 11 residues. CDR1 and CDR2 from the germline V gene are SEHNR and FQNEAQ (reference sequence).

Ten or more counts support this clonotype. In DNA form, the CDR3 reads TGTGCCAGCAGCGTAGAGGGGGGCTCCTACGAGCAGTACTTC. Translation gives CASSVEGGSYEQYF. This chain links TRBV9 with TRBJ2-7; D could derive from TRBD1 or TRBD2 (6 bases each). The CDR3 runs to 14 residues. The germline CDR1 and CDR2 sequences are SGDLS and YYNGEE. Trimming pared 0 bases from V and 0 bases from J, leaving 7 bases between.

This chain links TRBV9 with TRBJ2-1, with 10 positions matching TRBD1. The germline CDR1 and CDR2 sequences are SGDLS and YYNGEE. J was trimmed by 4 bases and V by 6 bases; bases with no gene match: 4. CDR3 size: 14 residues. The CDR3 region is CASKPDRGYNEQFF. The CDR3 region has the DNA TGTGCCAGCAAACCGGACAGGGGGTACAATGAGCAGTTCTTC.

This clonotype was recorded at least ten times. This sequence joins TRBV24-1 and TRBJ2-3; 9 nucleotides line up with TRBD1. The junction had 3 bases not matched to a gene; V was cut back by 7 bases and J by 2 bases. The CDR3 is 14 amino acids. CDR1 and CDR2 from the germline V gene are KGHDR and SFDVKD. DNA for the CDR3: TGTGCCACCAGGGACAGGGGCTACACAGATACGCAGTATTTT. Protein: CATRDRGYTDTQYF.

This clonotype has at least ten counts. One junction end disagrees with the germline gene, perhaps due to a read error. This rearrangement joins TRBV12-3 or TRBV12-4 to TRBJ1-2, with D unresolved. The CDR3 consists of 11 residues. CDR3 sequence reads: CASSLGSGYTF. CDR3 in DNA: TGTGCCAGCAGCTTAGGGTCTGGCTACACCTTC.

This clonotype was recorded at least ten times. The genes are TRBV7-2 and TRBJ2-5; no clear D gene. The ends were cut back, 0 bases at V and 2 bases at J, with 4 bases in the middle. Germline loops: CDR1 SGHTA, CDR2 FQGNSA. The CDR3 covers 13 residues. CDR3 bases: TGTGCCAGCAGCTTAGCCCAGCAAGAGACCCAGTACTTC. Translating gives CASSLAQQETQYF.

Here the CDR3 reads CASSPRQGKASGELFF. Written as DNA, the CDR3 is TGTGCCAGCAGCCCACGACAGGGCAAAGCATCCGGGGAGCTGTTTTTT. The chain recombines TRBV7-9 with TRBJ2-2, with 7 nucleotides matching TRBD1. The V and J ends lost 5 bases and 6 bases, in that order; junction bases with no gene match: 12. The CDR3 length is 16 residues. Germline-derived CDR1 and CDR2 are SEHNR and FQNEAQ (reference sequence).

Many counts were recorded for this clonotype. V usage is TRBV12-3 or TRBV12-4 and J usage is TRBJ2-1; D possibly matches TRBD1 or TRBD2 (6 bases each). V was cut by 5 bases and J by 8 bases, with 19 bases left in between. The CDR3 sequence is 15 residues long. CDR3 nucleotides: TGTGCCAGCAGTCTCTTCCGGGAAAGGGGGGATGAGCAGTTCTTC. Translation gives CASSLFRERGDEQFF.

This clonotype was seen repeatedly, ten times or more. V gene TRBV3-1 combines with J gene TRBJ2-7, with D possibly matching TRBD2 (6 bases). Trimming pared 4 bases from V and 3 bases from J, leaving 16 bases between. The CDR3 runs to 15 residues. CDR1 and CDR2 (germline): LGHDT, YNNKEL (reference sequence). CDR3 coding DNA: TGTGCCAGCAGCCCCGGACTATATGACCTCTACGAGCAGTACTTC. Its protein product is CASSPGLYDLYEQYF.

This clonotype was recorded at least ten times. V and J are TRBV11-2 and TRBJ2-3; 14 bases match TRBD2. V lost 3 bases to trimming and J lost 4 bases; unmatched junction nucleotides: 15. Per the germline V gene, CDR1 is SGHAT and CDR2 is FQNNGV. The CDR3 spans 20 residues. The CDR3 nucleotides read TGTGCCAGCAGCTTGGGGCGTTACCCGACTAGCGGGGGGGCCCCAGATACGCAGTATTTT. Translated, it gives CASSLGRYPTSGGAPDTQYF.

This clonotype has more than one count but fewer than ten. This rearrangement joins TRBV6-5 to TRBJ1-6; TRBD1 agrees at 9 bases. Germline V gene data show CDR1 as MNHEY and CDR2 as SVGAGI. The CDR3 consists of 15 residues. The V and J ends lost 0 bases and 10 bases, in that order; junction bases with no gene match: 4. The CDR3 spells CASSYSGTGTSPLHF. The CDR3 coding sequence is TGTGCCAGCAGTTACTCGGGGACAGGGACCTCACCCCTCCACTTT.

The CDR3 region is CASSRGRVYEQYF. CDR3 in DNA: TGTGCCAGCAGTCGGGGGAGGGTCTACGAGCAGTACTTC. V usage is TRBV6-1 and J usage is TRBJ2-7; 7 bases map to TRBD2. CDR3 length equals 13 residues. The germline gives CDR1 MNHNS, CDR2 SASEGT. J gave up 3 bases and V 5 bases, and 4 bases lay outside the gene matches.